This TCR beta chain was recovered during a study of blood T cell repertoires in COVID-19. Study details: Samples came from the United States, Italy and Spain, spanning acute and convalescent COVID-19.

The CDR3 is made up of 16 amino acids. Germline loops: CDR1 SSHAT, CDR2 FNYEAQ (reference sequence). V dropped 4 bases and J dropped 1 base, with 16 bases sitting between them. Authors' processing steps: The assay estimated nucleated cells by amplifying reference gene primers. TCRdb keeps only in-frame clones here, not all; method: immunoSEQ multiplex PCR. The V and J calls and the clone size are those of that table, but D and trimming were determined from the DNA. The sample has roughly 140,000 clones, under 90% seen once. Residents of approximately 25 US areas, aged roughly 18 to 89 years, made up the participants.

Sequencing was carried out using PBMCs or T cells enriched from blood (not recorded which). The chain couples TRBV7-7 to TRBJ2-5, with D maybe TRBD1 (5 bases). The sequence was obtained from a man between 45 and 60 years old who had recovered from COVID-19. In DNA, the CDR3 is TGTGCCAGCAGCTCGGGCAGGACAATTCTCCAAGAGACCCAGTACTTC. Encoded protein: CASSSGRTILQETQYF.